These 27 T cell receptor beta chains came from one sample sequenced in a study of response to subunit inactivated influenza vaccine. TCRdb itself ran the RT-PCR reads through MiXCR, one entry per CDR3 protein. The sample has around 580,000 distinct CDR3 sequences, around 15% seen once. The material was PBMCs from blood, obtained 11 to 12 days after vaccination. These receptor sequences come from a man over 45 who received an inactivated influenza vaccine.

This chain uses TRBV7-9 with TRBJ1-4; perhaps TRBD1 as D (5 bases). The germline gives CDR1 SEHNR, CDR2 FQNEAQ (reference sequence). CDR3 length: 14 residues. With 6 bases removed from V and 12 bases from J, the gap between germline ends came to 20 bases. This CDR3 is CASRPSVGGRELFF. The CDR3 nucleotides read TGTGCCAGCAGGCCTTCAGTGGGGGGACGAGAACTGTTTTTT.

The V and J genes are TRBV2 and TRBJ1-2; 8 nucleotides line up with TRBD1. Germline CDR1 is SNHLY and CDR2 is FYNNEI. The CDR3 loop spans 11 amino acids. Trimming took 8 bases from V and 7 from J; bases not matched to a gene: 3. CDR3 sequence: CASGTGAGYTF. The CDR3 bases are TGTGCCAGCGGGACAGGCGCTGGCTACACCTTC.

This clonotype was detected only a few times. V gene TRBV20-1 combines with J gene TRBJ2-1, with TRBD2 identical over 10 bases. This CDR3 is 15 amino acids long. Trimming at V came to 0 bases and at J to 5 bases, leaving 4 bases not matched to a gene. Per the germline V gene, CDR1 is DFQATT and CDR2 is SNEGSKA (reference sequence). The CDR3 region is CSARDPGLADNEQFF. For the CDR3, the DNA is TGCAGTGCTAGAGATCCTGGACTAGCGGACAATGAGCAGTTCTTC.

J is TRBJ2-1 and V is TRBV6-1; 10 bases are a match to TRBD1. The V segment lost 6 bases and the J segment 0 bases; nucleotides outside the gene matches: 11. The germline gives CDR1 MNHNS, CDR2 SASEGT. This CDR3 comprises 18 residues. CDR3: CASSSTGGRRSSYNEQFF. CDR3 nucleotide sequence: TGTGCCAGCAGCTCGACAGGGGGCCGCAGGAGCTCCTACAATGAGCAGTTCTTC.

This clonotype came up a few times. The rearrangement links TRBV20-1 to TRBJ2-5; D gene ambiguous. The CDR3 contains 12 residues. V dropped 7 bases and J dropped 5 bases, with 14 bases sitting between them. Germline V gene data show CDR1 as DFQATT and CDR2 as SNEGSKA (reference sequence). CDR3 coding DNA: TGCAGTGGAACGGACCAAACCGAGACCCAGTACTTC. It is translated as CSGTDQTETQYF.

In this sample, this clonotype turned up a few times. The chain is built from TRBV7-8 and TRBJ1-4; 8 nucleotides line up with TRBD1. The CDR3 covers 19 residues. Germline CDR1 is SGHVS and CDR2 is FQNEAQ. J gave up 0 bases and V 0 bases, and 9 bases lay outside the gene matches. The CDR3 reads CASSLARTGREATNEKLFF. CDR3 nucleotides: TGTGCCAGCAGCTTAGCTCGGACAGGGAGGGAGGCAACTAATGAAAAACTGTTTTTT.

The genes are TRBV4-3 and TRBJ2-3, with D tentatively TRBD2 (5 bases). The ends were cut back, 1 base at V and 8 bases at J, with 22 bases in the middle. There are 17 residues in the CDR3. The germline V gene encodes CDR1 LGHNA and CDR2 YSLEER. The CDR3 protein is CASSQGLDGGRTSTQYF. In DNA, the CDR3 is TGCGCCAGCAGCCAAGGCCTGGACGGCGGAAGGACTTCTACGCAGTATTTT.

This clonotype has a handful of counts. This rearrangement joins TRBV20-1 to TRBJ2-1; TRBD2 might be the D (6 bases). Trimming took off 4 bases at V and 7 bases at J, with 14 bases between the two ends. Germline V gene data show CDR1 as DFQATT and CDR2 as SNEGSKA (reference sequence). The CDR3 covers 13 residues. The CDR3 spells CSATGLSWNEQFF. The CDR3 bases are TGCAGTGCTACGGGACTTTCTTGGAATGAGCAGTTCTTC.

The chain uses TRBV19 and TRBJ1-1; TRBD1 agrees at 8 bases. J lost 7 bases, V lost 4 bases, and 2 bases had no gene match. The germline V gene has CDR1 LNHDA and CDR2 SQIVND (reference sequence). The CDR3 spans 12 residues. CDR3 residues: CASSKTGVEAFF. The CDR3 nucleotides read TGTGCCAGTAGTAAGACAGGGGTTGAAGCTTTCTTT.

This clonotype was found a few times. The rearrangement joins TRBV7-2 to TRBJ2-2, with D tentatively TRBD2 (5 bases). This CDR3 spans 15 amino acids. The ends were cut back, 1 base at V and 0 bases at J, with 6 bases in the middle. Germline values: CDR1 SGHTA, CDR2 FQGNSA. CDR3: CASSLELANTGELFF. The CDR3 nucleotides read TGTGCCAGCAGCTTAGAACTAGCGAACACCGGGGAGCTGTTTTTT.

This clonotype was seen a handful of times. One end of the junction is discordant with germline, which a read error may explain. V usage is TRBV5-1 and J usage is TRBJ2-3; D is undetermined. This CDR3 is built from 14 residues. Looked up from germline, CDR1 is SGHRS and CDR2 is YFSETQ. The CDR3 loop is CASSLYVSRDTQYF. CDR3 in DNA: TGCGCCAGCAGCTTGTACGTAAGCAGAGATACGCAGTATTTT.

This clonotype was seen only a few times. The chain is built from TRBV6-1 and TRBJ2-3, with D perhaps matching TRBD1 (5 bases). The CDR3 has 16 amino acids. Per germline, CDR1 MNHNS and CDR2 SASEGT. Trimming removed 6 bases from V and 0 bases from J, with 16 bases in between. CDR3 residues: CASRADRRDSTDTQYF. In DNA, the CDR3 is TGTGCCAGCAGGGCAGACAGAAGGGATAGCACAGATACGCAGTATTTT.

This clonotype was counted many times. This chain uses TRBV29-1 with TRBJ2-7; 11 bases fit TRBD1. The V segment lost 1 base and the J segment 2 bases; nucleotides outside the gene matches: 1. Germline-derived CDR1 and CDR2 are SQVTM and ANQGSEA. The CDR3 contains 14 residues. CDR3 DNA sequence: TGCAGCGTTGAAGGGACAGGGGGCCCCTACGAGCAGTACTTC. Encoded protein: CSVEGTGGPYEQYF.

This clonotype appeared many times. This sequence joins TRBV7-9 and TRBJ1-1; the match to TRBD1 covers 7 bases. The V gene end was trimmed by 6 bases and the J gene end by 2 bases; junction bases not matched to a gene: 6. CDR3 length: 14 amino acids. CDR1 SEHNR and CDR2 FQNEAQ come from the germline V gene (reference sequence). CDR3 loop: CASSFGTVNTEAFF. The CDR3 DNA is TGTGCCAGCAGTTTCGGGACAGTAAACACTGAAGCTTTCTTT.

This clonotype was seen many times. The chain links TRBV6-1 to TRBJ2-3; D is perhaps TRBD1 or TRBD2 (6 bases each). Trimming shortened V by 6 bases and J by 3 bases, and 10 bases separated the two germline ends. The CDR3 sequence is 13 residues long. CDR1 and CDR2 from the germline V gene are MNHNS and SASEGT. The CDR3 sequence is CASRGGGTDTQYF. The CDR3 DNA reads TGTGCCAGCAGGGGGGGCGGGACAGATACGCAGTATTTT.

As for this clonotype: A junction boundary mismatches the germline segment, possibly from a read error. The V and J genes are TRBV6-2 or TRBV6-3 and TRBJ2-7; D not certain. The CDR3 has 12 residues. In germline, CDR1 is MNHEY, CDR2 SVGEGT. The DNA of the CDR3 is TGTTCCAGCAGCCAGAGTCCTTACGAGCAGTACTTC. Its protein product is CSSSQSPYEQYF.

The chain carries TRBV5-1 and TRBJ2-5; 7 bases agree with TRBD2. CDR3 length: 15 amino acids. The V segment lost 7 bases and the J segment 2 bases; nucleotides outside the gene matches: 11. CDR1 and CDR2 (germline): SGHRS, YFSETQ. CDR3 amino acids: CASADGGSQQETQYF. CDR3 coding DNA: TGCGCCAGCGCCGATGGCGGGAGCCAACAAGAGACCCAGTACTTC.

V is TRBV28 and J is TRBJ2-7, with D possibly matching TRBD2 (5 bases). This CDR3 is 14 amino acids long. Germline V gene sequence: CDR1 MDHEN, CDR2 SYDVKM. The CDR3 protein is CASSVGSMSYEQYF. Here the CDR3 DNA reads TGTGCTTCGTCAGTGGGGAGCATGTCCTACGAGCAGTACTTC.

The genes are TRBV4-3 and TRBJ2-7; 11 positions match TRBD2. The germline gives CDR1 LGHNA, CDR2 YSLEER. J gave up 2 bases and V 0 bases, and 15 bases lay outside the gene matches. The CDR3 covers 20 residues. Written as DNA, the CDR3 is TGCGCCAGCAGCCAAGATCTTCCGGCTAGCGGGGGGCCAGGGGCCTACGAGCAGTACTTC. Residues: CASSQDLPASGGPGAYEQYF.

This rearrangement joins TRBV11-2 to TRBJ1-6; D not certain. From germline, CDR1 is SGHAT and CDR2 FQNNGV. The germline V and J ends were trimmed by 4 bases and 5 bases, with 9 bases remaining between them. CDR3 length equals 14 residues. CDR3 sequence reads: CASSSMGNNSPLHF. The CDR3 nucleotides read TGTGCCAGCAGCTCAATGGGAAATAATTCACCCCTCCACTTT.

In its sample, this clonotype was seen a few times. The chain is built from TRBV7-2 and TRBJ2-1; TRBD1 is a possible D gene (6 bases). Germline V CDR1 and CDR2: SGHTA, FQGNSA. This CDR3 is 16 amino acids long. V dropped 2 bases and J dropped 6 bases, with 17 bases sitting between them. In nucleotides, the CDR3 is TGTGCCAGCAGCTTATTTGGTGGGGGCTCCCGCAATGAGCAGTTCTTC. Residues: CASSLFGGGSRNEQFF.

The genes are TRBV7-2 and TRBJ2-5, with D perhaps matching TRBD1 or TRBD2 (5 bases each). V lost 5 bases to trimming and J lost 2 bases, with 12 bases between them. The germline V gene has CDR1 SGHTA and CDR2 FQGNSA. The CDR3 is 14 residues long. The CDR3 is CASSPEWGQETQYF. As DNA, the CDR3 is TGTGCCAGCAGCCCCGAATGGGGGCAAGAGACCCAGTACTTC.

This CDR3 is CASSFSWSSPHGYTF. Here the CDR3 DNA reads TGTGCCAGCAGTTTTAGTTGGTCCTCTCCCCATGGCTACACCTTC. The chain has TRBV27 and TRBJ1-2; D gene uncertain. Germline CDR1 is MNHEY and CDR2 is SMNVEV (reference sequence). The CDR3 is made up of 15 amino acids. V shed 3 bases and J shed 6 bases, with 17 bases lying between them.

This chain links TRBV5-1 with TRBJ2-7; D tentatively fits TRBD1 or TRBD2 (5 bases each). This CDR3 region has 15 residues. Trimming left V 2 bases short and J 0 bases short, with 12 bases between. In germline, CDR1 is SGHRS, CDR2 YFSETQ. The CDR3 protein is CASSFGGSSSYEQYF. DNA of the CDR3: TGCGCCAGCAGCTTTGGGGGATCGAGCTCCTACGAGCAGTACTTC.

As for this clonotype: This may be a read error: a much more frequent sequence differs by one nucleotide. The chain couples TRBV7-9 to TRBJ2-7, with D perhaps TRBD1 (6 bases). The germline V and J ends were trimmed by 8 bases and 2 bases, with 7 bases remaining between them. Germline values: CDR1 SEHNR, CDR2 FQNEAQ (reference sequence). This CDR3 contains 11 residues. The CDR3 DNA reads as TGTGCCAGCGAGGGGGCCTACGAGCAGTACTTC. As protein: CASEGAYEQYF.

This chain uses TRBV7-9 with TRBJ2-3; TRBD2 matches 9 bases. Germline V gene data show CDR1 as SEHNR and CDR2 as FQNEAQ (reference sequence). This CDR3 comprises 17 residues. Trimming at V came to 5 bases and at J to 3 bases, leaving 12 bases not matched to a gene. CDR3 protein: CASSRSGRKGRTDTQYF. The CDR3 nucleotides read TGTGCCAGCAGCCGAAGCGGGAGGAAGGGGAGGACAGATACGCAGTATTTT.

The V call is TRBV2, the J call TRBJ1-4, with 7 bases identical to TRBD1. Germline loops: CDR1 SNHLY, CDR2 FYNNEI. V lost 7 bases and J lost 8; bases outside the gene matches: 10. CDR3 size: 14 residues. In nucleotides, the CDR3 is TGTGCCAGCACACTCACAGGGGTCTCCGAAAAACTGTTTTTT. Residues: CASTLTGVSEKLFF.